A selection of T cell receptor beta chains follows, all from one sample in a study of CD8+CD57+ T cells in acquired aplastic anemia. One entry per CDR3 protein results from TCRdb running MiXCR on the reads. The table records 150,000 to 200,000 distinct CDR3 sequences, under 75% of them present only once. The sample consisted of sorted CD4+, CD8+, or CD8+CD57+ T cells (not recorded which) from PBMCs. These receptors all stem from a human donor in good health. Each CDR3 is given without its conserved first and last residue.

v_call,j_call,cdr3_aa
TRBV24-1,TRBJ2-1,ATSGGREGHNEQF
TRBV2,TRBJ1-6,ASSKEPGSPLH
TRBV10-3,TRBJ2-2,ATAGQGKGGELF
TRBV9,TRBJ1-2,ASSALTGYDYGYT
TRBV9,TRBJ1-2,ASSGYGTPLLNYGYT
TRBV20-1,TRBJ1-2,SAQYRDNYGYT
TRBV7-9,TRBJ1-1,ASQEARTNTEAF
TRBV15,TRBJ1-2,ATSPEGTFEANYGYT
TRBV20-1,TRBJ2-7,SARHPRTNRGSYEQY
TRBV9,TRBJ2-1,ASSAGLSSYNEQF
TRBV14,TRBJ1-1,ASSQGRLLNTEAF
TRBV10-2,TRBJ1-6,ASTVGQEFSPLH
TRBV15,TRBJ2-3,ATSVGGGATDTQY
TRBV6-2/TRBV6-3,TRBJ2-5,ASSYSKTSGSIKETQY
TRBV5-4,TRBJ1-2,ASSLDSYGYT
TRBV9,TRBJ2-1,ASSLGGSAGNEQF
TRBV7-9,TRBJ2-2,ASRLGGTGELF
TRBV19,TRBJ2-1,ASSIDQPNSEQF
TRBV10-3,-,AISDRDRGWNEQY
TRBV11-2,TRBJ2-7,ASSIRQGQRSYEQY
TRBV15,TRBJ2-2,ATQGTTGELF
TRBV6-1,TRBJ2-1,ASSDLAGYSYNEQF
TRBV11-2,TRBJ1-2,ASSQDEHRDYGYT
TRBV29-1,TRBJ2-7,SVEVTGTSGPLLGQY
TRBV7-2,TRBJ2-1,ASRLSGLTNNEQF
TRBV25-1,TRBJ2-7,AISEQGYEQY
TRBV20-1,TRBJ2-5,SAKPGQGQLATQY
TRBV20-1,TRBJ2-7,SARADDYEQY